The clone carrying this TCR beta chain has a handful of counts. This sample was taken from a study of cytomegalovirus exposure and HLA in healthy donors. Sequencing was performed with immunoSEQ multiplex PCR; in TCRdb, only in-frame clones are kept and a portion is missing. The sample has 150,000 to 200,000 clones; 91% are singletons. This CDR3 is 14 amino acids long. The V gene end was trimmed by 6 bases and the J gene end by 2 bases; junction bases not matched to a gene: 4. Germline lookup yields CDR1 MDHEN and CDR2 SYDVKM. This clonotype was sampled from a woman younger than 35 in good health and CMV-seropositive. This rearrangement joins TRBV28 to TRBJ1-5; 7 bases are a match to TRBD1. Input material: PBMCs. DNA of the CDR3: TGTGCCAGCAGCTCCGGGACAGGCAATCAGCCCCAGCATTTT. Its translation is CASSSGTGNQPQHF.